A single sample gave rise to the 24 T cell receptor beta chains below, sequenced in a study of response to subunit inactivated influenza vaccine. MiXCR was run by TCRdb on the RT-PCR reads, yielding one entry per CDR3 protein. The profile shows under 200,000 distinct CDR3 sequences, around 9.9% of them singletons. The sample consisted of non-naive T cells sorted from PBMCs, taken 35 to 45 days after vaccination. The source is a man between 50 and 59 years old who received an inactivated influenza vaccine.

This clonotype was counted between two and nine times. This rearrangement joins TRBV9 to TRBJ2-5, with TRBD2 as a possible D gene (6 bases). V was cut by 3 bases and J by 1 base, with 13 bases left in between. Germline CDR1 and CDR2: SGDLS and YYNGEE. There are 15 residues in the CDR3. This CDR3 reads CASSAKGTFQETQYF. CDR3 DNA: TGTGCCAGCAGCGCGAAAGGGACTTTCCAAGAGACCCAGTACTTC.

In this sample, this clonotype turned up a few times. This sequence joins TRBV20-1 and TRBJ2-3; TRBD2 matches at 8 bases. Germline V gene lookup returns CDR1 DFQATT and CDR2 SNEGSKA (reference sequence). The V segment lost 3 bases and the J segment 1 base; nucleotides outside the gene matches: 6. This CDR3 contains 15 residues. The CDR3 here is CSARVGLAGTDTQYF. The CDR3 DNA sequence: TGCAGTGCTAGGGTTGGACTAGCAGGCACAGATACGCAGTATTTT.

The rearrangement links TRBV5-5 to TRBJ1-1; D ambiguous. V gave up 2 bases and J gave up 3 bases, with 14 bases separating them. The CDR3 covers 15 residues. In germline, CDR1 is SGHKS, CDR2 YYEKEE (reference sequence). CDR3 nucleotides: TGTGCCAGCAGCTTCCTCGTCCAGCCCCACACTGAAGCTTTCTTT. Protein: CASSFLVQPHTEAFF.

This clonotype was seen only a few times. V gene TRBV12-3 or TRBV12-4 combines with J gene TRBJ1-1; maybe TRBD1 (5 bases). This CDR3 comprises 15 residues. V was pared by 3 bases and J by 6 bases, with 17 bases between. This CDR3 reads CASSFWRGYNSEAFF. CDR3 coding DNA: TGTGCCAGCAGTTTTTGGAGGGGTTATAATTCTGAAGCTTTCTTT.

This clonotype appeared a few times. The chain recombines TRBV12-3 or TRBV12-4 with TRBJ2-7; tentatively, D is TRBD1 or TRBD2 (5 bases each). V was clipped by 4 bases and J by 7 bases, with 20 bases between them. The CDR3 totals 15 residues. CDR3 loop: CASSSPGRLGREQYF. In nucleotides, the CDR3 is TGTGCCAGCAGTTCCCCGGGACGGCTGGGGCGGGAGCAGTACTTC.

This clonotype was seen a few times. This chain connects TRBV6-1 to TRBJ1-1; D call uncertain. Germline CDR1 is MNHNS and CDR2 is SASEGT. The ends were cut back, 2 bases at V and 3 bases at J, with 4 bases in the middle. This CDR3 is built from 12 residues. CDR3: CASSEQYTEAFF. CDR3 coding DNA: TGTGCCAGCAGTGAACAGTACACTGAAGCTTTCTTT.

This clonotype showed up just a few times. The J gene is TRBJ2-2, the V gene TRBV11-2; tentatively, D is TRBD1 (6 bases). The CDR3 consists of 14 residues. Germline V gene data show CDR1 as SGHAT and CDR2 as FQNNGV. V lost 9 bases and J lost 5, with 16 bases in between. This CDR3 reads CASTSGAKTGELFF. The DNA of the CDR3 is TGTGCCAGTACTTCAGGGGCAAAGACCGGGGAGCTGTTTTTT.

The chain is built from TRBV13 and TRBJ2-7, with TRBD1 identical over 7 bases. Germline V gene lookup returns CDR1 PRHDT and CDR2 FYEKMQ (reference sequence). J was trimmed by 4 bases and V by 4 bases; bases with no gene match: 10. This CDR3 is built from 15 residues. The CDR3 loop reads CASSSMGQPSYEQYF. As DNA, the CDR3 is TGTGCCAGCAGCTCAATGGGACAGCCCAGTTACGAGCAGTACTTC.

This clonotype has ten or more counts. The chain is built from TRBV12-3 or TRBV12-4 and TRBJ2-7; 7 bases are shared with TRBD1. The CDR3 loop spans 14 amino acids. V shed 2 bases, J shed 4 bases, and the junction held 5 bases outside the gene matches. CDR3 protein: CASSLIQGKYEQYF. The DNA for the CDR3 is TGTGCCAGCAGTTTAATACAGGGGAAGTACGAGCAGTACTTC.

The chain has TRBV3-1 and TRBJ2-1, with TRBD2 identical over 9 bases. The junction had 4 bases not matched to a gene; V was cut back by 1 base and J by 0 bases. The CDR3 runs 17 residues. CDR1 is LGHDT and CDR2 is YNNKEL in the germline V gene (reference sequence). The CDR3 sequence: CASSQAPAGGSYNEQFF. The CDR3 DNA reads as TGTGCCAGCAGCCAAGCTCCAGCGGGAGGCTCCTACAATGAGCAGTTCTTC.

This clonotype was counted many times. The J gene is TRBJ2-7, the V gene TRBV7-8; 8 bases agree with TRBD1. CDR3 size: 17 residues. The V gene end was trimmed by 5 bases and the J gene end by 0 bases; junction bases not matched to a gene: 12. CDR1 SGHVS and CDR2 FQNEAQ come from the germline V gene. The CDR3 here is CASSPGTGSVGSYEQYF. The CDR3 nucleotides are TGTGCCAGCAGCCCGGGGACAGGTTCGGTGGGCTCCTACGAGCAGTACTTC.

This clonotype was seen at least ten times. The gene calls are TRBV7-2 and TRBJ2-3; 7 bases map to TRBD1. The CDR3 totals 15 residues. V shed 6 bases, J shed 7 bases, and the junction held 13 bases outside the gene matches. Germline-derived CDR1 and CDR2 are SGHTA and FQGNSA. CDR3 bases: TGTGCCAGCAGATCCCGGGACAGTAGCATTAATACGCAGTATTTT. This encodes CASRSRDSSINTQYF.

A few counts support this clonotype. The chain has TRBV6-1 and TRBJ1-5; 8 nucleotides agree with TRBD1. Per the germline V gene, CDR1 is MNHNS and CDR2 is SASEGT. Trimming removed 2 bases from V and 6 bases from J; junction bases left unmatched: 3. This CDR3 is built from 14 residues. The CDR3 bases are TGTGCCAGCAGTGAATCAGGGGGCGGTCAGCCCCAGCATTTT. Translated: CASSESGGGQPQHF.

This clonotype has only a few counts. DNA of the CDR3: TGTGCCAGCTCACTCCAGACAGGGTACACTGAAGCTTTCTTT. Translated: CASSLQTGYTEAFF. The chain recombines TRBV18 with TRBJ1-1, with 7 nucleotides matching TRBD1. CDR1 KGHSH and CDR2 LQKENI come from the germline V gene. With V trimmed by 4 bases and J by 3 bases, 5 bases remained unmatched. The CDR3 sequence is 14 residues long.

This clonotype was counted between two and nine times. The chain couples TRBV27 to TRBJ2-1, with D possibly being TRBD1 (6 bases). Germline V gives CDR1 MNHEY, CDR2 SMNVEV (reference sequence). The CDR3 is made up of 16 amino acids. V lost 3 bases, J lost 0 bases, and 12 bases lay in between. The CDR3 reads CASSFLTGLSYNEQFF. DNA for the CDR3: TGTGCCAGCAGTTTCCTAACAGGGCTCTCCTACAATGAGCAGTTCTTC.

The chain combines TRBV10-3 with TRBJ2-1; D gene uncertain. The germline V and J ends were trimmed by 5 bases and 1 base, with 6 bases remaining between them. The CDR3 contains 13 residues. CDR1 is ENHRY and CDR2 is SYGVKD in the germline V gene. The CDR3 DNA sequence: TGTGCCATCAGTACCGCGTCCTACAATGAGCAGTTCTTC. The encoded protein is CAISTASYNEQFF.

This clonotype appeared many times. This chain links TRBV5-6 with TRBJ2-7; tentative D call: TRBD2 (6 bases). The germline gives CDR1 SGHDT, CDR2 YYEEEE. CDR3 length: 15 residues. Trimming removed 2 bases from V and 6 bases from J, with 18 bases in between. The CDR3 nucleotides are TGTGCCAGCAGCTTCGCGAGGGGACTCGTCGCCGAGCAGTACTTC. It codes for CASSFARGLVAEQYF.

This clonotype was found a few times. The V call is TRBV6-2 or TRBV6-3, the J call TRBJ2-1, with D possibly being TRBD1 or TRBD2 (5 bases each). With 6 bases removed from V and 5 bases from J, the gap between germline ends came to 20 bases. There are 16 residues in the CDR3. The germline V gene encodes CDR1 MNHEY and CDR2 SVGEGT. The CDR3 protein is CASRLPQGRIDNEQFF. The CDR3 coding sequence is TGTGCCAGCAGACTCCCTCAGGGACGGATCGACAATGAGCAGTTCTTC.

J is TRBJ1-5 and V is TRBV9; D may be TRBD1 (5 bases). Trimming cost V 0 bases and J 1 base, with 8 bases left between them. Germline V gives CDR1 SGDLS, CDR2 YYNGEE. The CDR3 sequence is 15 residues long. The DNA for the CDR3 is TGTGCCAGCAGCGTAGAGTGGGACAGCAATCAGCCCCAGCATTTT. The encoded protein is CASSVEWDSNQPQHF.

The J gene is TRBJ2-7, the V gene TRBV7-2, with TRBD1 identical over 7 bases. Germline values: CDR1 SGHTA, CDR2 FQGNSA. The CDR3 contains 15 residues. V was pared by 5 bases and J by 0 bases, with 7 bases of the junction left unmatched. The CDR3, as DNA: TGTGCCAGCAGCCCCCGGGACAGAAACTCCTACGAGCAGTACTTC. Its protein product is CASSPRDRNSYEQYF.

The J gene is TRBJ1-2, the V gene TRBV6-5; no definite D call. The CDR3 totals 16 residues. The V end lost 1 base, the J end lost 7 bases, and 19 bases lay between the germline ends. The germline gives CDR1 MNHEY, CDR2 SVGAGI. CDR3 amino acids: CASSYWRERRRGGYTF. The CDR3 DNA reads as TGTGCCAGCAGTTACTGGCGGGAGAGAAGAAGAGGTGGCTACACCTTC.

This clonotype was detected only a few times. This sequence joins TRBV6-1 and TRBJ1-5; D not resolved. The germline gives CDR1 MNHNS, CDR2 SASEGT. The length of the CDR3 is 16 residues. V was clipped by 8 bases and J by 2 bases, with 19 bases between them. CDR3 region: CASEVWISGGNQPQHF. The CDR3 DNA is TGTGCCAGCGAAGTGTGGATCTCGGGAGGCAATCAGCCCCAGCATTTT.

This clonotype came up a few times. This sequence joins TRBV6-2 or TRBV6-3 and TRBJ2-5; D gene unclear. The CDR3 totals 13 residues. Germline loops: CDR1 MNHEY, CDR2 SVGEGT. V lost 1 base, J lost 3 bases, and 6 bases lay in between. The CDR3 protein is CASSYFLKETQYF. The CDR3 coding sequence is TGTGCCAGCAGTTACTTCCTAAAAGAGACCCAGTACTTC.

The genes are TRBV20-1 and TRBJ1-2; 7 bases are a match to TRBD1. J lost 8 bases, V lost 6 bases, and 12 bases had no gene match. This CDR3 is built from 13 residues. Germline loops: CDR1 DFQATT, CDR2 SNEGSKA (reference sequence). The CDR3 is CSAPLTGWRGYTF. As DNA, the CDR3 is TGCAGTGCCCCACTGACAGGGTGGCGGGGCTACACCTTC.